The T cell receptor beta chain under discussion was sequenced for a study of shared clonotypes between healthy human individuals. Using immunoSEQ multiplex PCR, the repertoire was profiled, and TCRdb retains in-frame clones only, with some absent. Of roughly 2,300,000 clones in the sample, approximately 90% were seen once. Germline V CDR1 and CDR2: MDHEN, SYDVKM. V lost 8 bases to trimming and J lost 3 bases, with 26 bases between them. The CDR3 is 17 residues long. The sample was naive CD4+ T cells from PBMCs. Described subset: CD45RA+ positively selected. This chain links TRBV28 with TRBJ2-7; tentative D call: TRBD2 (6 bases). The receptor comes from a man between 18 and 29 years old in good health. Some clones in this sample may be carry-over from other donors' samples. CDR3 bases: TGTGCCAGCGACGGGTCCGGGTTCGCGGGACGCCTCTACGAGCAGTACTTC. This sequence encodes CASDGSGFAGRLYEQYF.